Each of the 29 T cell receptor beta chains below was sequenced from the same sample in a study of cytomegalovirus exposure and HLA in healthy donors (dated by TCRdb to 2016 to 2017). The receptor library was made with the immunoSEQ multiplex PCR assay. The source is immuneACCESS, and TCRdb retained only in-frame sequences with V and J called. Part of the clones is not carried over; for the studies checked, unresolved V genes explain less than half of this, and the remainder is unexplained. The sample data list 100,000 to 150,000 clones, and roughly 89% of these were observed just once. The top ten constitute about 3% of the sample. The specimen was PBMCs. The receptors were sampled from a man aged 30 to 39 in good health and CMV-seronegative.

The rearrangement joins TRBV19 to TRBJ2-2; 7 nucleotides line up with TRBD1. The germline V gene has CDR1 LNHDA and CDR2 SQIVND (reference sequence). This CDR3 is 14 amino acids long. Trimming cost V 4 bases and J 4 bases; bases outside gene matches: 3. The CDR3 DNA is TGTGCCAGTAGTAAAGGGACAGCCACCGGGGAGCTGTTTTTT. Its protein is CASSKGTATGELFF.

The rearrangement joins TRBV6-1 to TRBJ1-5; D ambiguous. The length of the CDR3 is 13 residues. Trimming removed 2 bases from V and 4 bases from J, with 6 bases in between. Per germline, CDR1 MNHNS and CDR2 SASEGT. In DNA form, the CDR3 reads TGTGCCAGCAGTGAACGGTTGAATCAGCCCCAGCATTTT. Residues: CASSERLNQPQHF.

The chain couples TRBV5-1 to TRBJ1-1; a weak D match, TRBD1 (6 bases). This CDR3 is built from 13 residues. Trimming stripped 2 bases from V and 4 bases from J, with 9 bases between. Germline CDR1 SGHRS, CDR2 YFSETQ. In DNA, the CDR3 is TGCGCCAGCAGCTTACAGGGACGCACTGAAGCTTTCTTT. It translates to CASSLQGRTEAFF.

J is TRBJ2-3 and V is TRBV6-6; D remains unclear. The CDR3 is 14 amino acids. The germline V gene has CDR1 MNHNY and CDR2 SVGAGI (reference sequence). V dropped 4 bases and J dropped 2 bases, with 10 bases sitting between them. The CDR3 region has the DNA TGTGCCAGCAGTTCCCCCGGGTCCACAGATACGCAGTATTTT. The encoded protein is CASSSPGSTDTQYF.

This clone occurred a few times. This sequence joins TRBV6-4 and TRBJ2-3; the match to TRBD1 covers 7 bases. Looked up from germline, CDR1 is MRHNA and CDR2 is SNTAGT. The CDR3 totals 15 residues. J was trimmed by 0 bases and V by 3 bases; bases with no gene match: 3. CDR3 bases: TGTGCCAGCAGTGAGGGACAGACTAGCACAGATACGCAGTATTTT. This gives the protein CASSEGQTSTDTQYF.

The gene calls are TRBV9 and TRBJ1-2; weak D call: TRBD1 (6 bases). CDR3 length equals 15 residues. V was cut by 2 bases and J by 0 bases, with 11 bases left in between. Looked up from germline, CDR1 is SGDLS and CDR2 is YYNGEE. The CDR3 DNA is TGTGCCAGCAGCGTCTCCGGGACAACTAACTATGGCTACACCTTC. Encoded protein: CASSVSGTTNYGYTF.

The rearrangement joins TRBV4-3 to TRBJ1-3; D perhaps matches TRBD1 (6 bases). The length of the CDR3 is 15 residues. Trimming shortened V by 0 bases and J by 3 bases, and 9 bases separated the two germline ends. The V gene's germline CDR1 is LGHNA and CDR2 YSLEER. The CDR3 protein is CASSQDRGFGNTIYF. The CDR3 DNA sequence: TGCGCCAGCAGCCAAGACAGGGGTTTTGGAAACACCATATATTTT.

Concerning this clone itself: One end of the junction varies from germline; a read error may be responsible. Other DNA sequences in this sample translate to the same CDR3. This chain links TRBV7-9 with TRBJ2-7, with D possibly being TRBD2 (5 bases). This CDR3 region has 14 residues. Germline loops: CDR1 SEHNR, CDR2 FQNEAQ (reference sequence). The CDR3 coding sequence is TGTGCCAGCAGCCCCCCAGGACTTACCTACGAACAGTACTTC. It specifies CASSPPGLTYEQYF.

The rearrangement uses TRBV19 and TRBJ2-2; a possible D gene is TRBD2 (7 bases). Germline V lookup: CDR1 LNHDA, CDR2 SQIVND (reference sequence). Trimming shortened V by 7 bases and J by 4 bases, and 16 bases separated the two germline ends. The CDR3 has 15 residues. In nucleotides, the CDR3 is TGTGCCAGTACACTATACAGGGAGGGCACCGGGGAGCTGTTTTTT. Translating it yields CASTLYREGTGELFF.

Comments on this clone: The same CDR3 can be traced to other DNA sequences in this sample. CDR3 residues: CASSMGTGGTGELFF. DNA of the CDR3: TGTGCCAGTAGTATGGGGACAGGGGGGACCGGGGAGCTGTTTTTT. The V call is TRBV19, the J call TRBJ2-2, with 11 nucleotides matching TRBD1. The CDR3 has 15 amino acids. Germline V gene data show CDR1 as LNHDA and CDR2 as SQIVND (reference sequence). Unmatched junction bases numbered 2, after V lost 3 bases and J lost 5 bases.

J is TRBJ1-1 and V is TRBV6-6, with TRBD1 as a possible D gene (6 bases). Germline assignment: CDR1 MNHNY and CDR2 SVGAGI (reference sequence). The CDR3 has 15 amino acids. Deletions cut 2 bases from V and 1 base from J, with 11 bases between. CDR3 in DNA: TGTGCCAGCAGTTACGGGGTCAGGGGGAACACTGAAGCTTTCTTT. Protein: CASSYGVRGNTEAFF.

This clone was observed a handful of times. The CDR3 spells CASSLELISYEQYF. In nucleotides, the CDR3 is TGCGCCAGCAGCTTGGAACTGATCTCCTACGAGCAGTACTTC. The chain is built from TRBV5-1 and TRBJ2-7; D is ambiguous. Trimming cost V 0 bases and J 0 bases, with 7 bases left between them. CDR3 size: 14 residues. CDR1 and CDR2 (germline): SGHRS, YFSETQ.

The chain is built from TRBV4-3 and TRBJ2-1; 9 bases map to TRBD2. Germline V CDR1 and CDR2: LGHNA, YSLEER. The CDR3 is made up of 19 amino acids. The junction had 16 bases not matched to a gene; V was cut back by 3 bases and J by 4 bases. In DNA, the CDR3 is TGCGCCAGCAGCCAGACACTGGTTTCGAGCGGGGGGCCTTACAATGAGCAGTTCTTC. Translation gives CASSQTLVSSGGPYNEQFF.

The V call is TRBV4-2, the J call TRBJ2-3, with D maybe TRBD2 (7 bases). Germline values: CDR1 LGHNA, CDR2 YNFKEQ. The CDR3 totals 13 residues. Trimming stripped 4 bases from V and 6 bases from J, with 11 bases between. CDR3 bases: TGTGCCAGCAGCCCTGAGGGGGGGGATACGCAGTATTTT. Encoded protein: CASSPEGGDTQYF.

This rearrangement joins TRBV7-2 to TRBJ1-4, with D possibly TRBD1 on 6 matching bases. Trimming removed 1 base at V and 7 bases at J, with 13 bases between. From germline, CDR1 is SGHTA and CDR2 FQGNSA. CDR3 length equals 15 residues. CDR3 DNA: TGTGCCAGCAGCTTAGTGTCGGGACAATCTGAAAAACTGTTTTTT. It is translated as CASSLVSGQSEKLFF.

The chain joins TRBV14 to TRBJ2-5; 7 positions match TRBD1. CDR1 and CDR2 from the germline V gene are SGHDN and FVKESK. Trimming took 4 bases from V and 4 from J; bases not matched to a gene: 9. This CDR3 comprises 15 residues. This CDR3 is CASSPNDRVRETQYF. The CDR3 coding sequence is TGTGCCAGCAGCCCTAATGACAGGGTTAGAGAGACCCAGTACTTC.

This chain joins TRBV5-1 and TRBJ1-4; 7 bases agree with TRBD1. Germline CDR1 reads SGHRS; CDR2 reads YFSETQ. V was clipped by 4 bases and J by 0 bases; unmatched bases: 9. The CDR3 length is 17 residues. The CDR3 nucleotides are TGCGCCAGCAGCCTTCGACAGGGAGCAGCAACTAATGAAAAACTGTTTTTT. Residues: CASSLRQGAATNEKLFF.

The chain uses TRBV28 and TRBJ2-2, with a possible D match to TRBD2 (5 bases). The V and J ends lost 4 bases and 5 bases respectively, with 14 bases between them. The germline V gene encodes CDR1 MDHEN and CDR2 SYDVKM. This CDR3 spans 15 amino acids. The CDR3 loop is CASSSPAGGTGELFF. CDR3 nucleotide sequence: TGTGCCAGCAGTTCGCCCGCGGGCGGGACCGGGGAGCTGTTTTTT.

V is TRBV7-2 and J is TRBJ1-4, with 9 bases matching TRBD1. The CDR3 is made up of 15 amino acids. The J segment lost 8 bases and the V segment lost 6 bases, leaving 10 bases of the junction unmatched. Germline CDR1 and CDR2: SGHTA and FQGNSA. The CDR3 loop reads CASRRTGAEKEKLFF. Here the CDR3 DNA reads TGTGCCAGCAGACGGACAGGGGCCGAAAAGGAAAAACTGTTTTTT.

The genes are TRBV7-6 and TRBJ1-3; 8 nucleotides agree with TRBD1. Losses at the gene ends were 11 bases for V and 0 bases for J; bases not matched to a gene: 15. CDR3 size: 17 residues. Germline CDR1 SGHVS, CDR2 FNYEAQ. Here the CDR3 reads CAAAGQDYPSSGNTIYF. The CDR3 region has the DNA TGTGCCGCGGCGGGACAGGATTATCCTTCCTCTGGAAACACCATATATTTT.

The chain joins TRBV7-4 to TRBJ2-3; 8 bases line up with TRBD2. Trimming cost V 4 bases and J 5 bases; bases outside gene matches: 23. Germline V gene sequence: CDR1 SGHVT, CDR2 SQSDAQ. This CDR3 spans 20 amino acids. The CDR3 DNA is TGTGCCAGCAGCTCCCCTCCCCTCACGGGTCGGCGGGGGGTGAGAGATACGCAGTATTTT. Translating it yields CASSSPPLTGRRGVRDTQYF.

The V gene is TRBV11-1, the J gene TRBJ2-7; 10 bases line up with TRBD1. Germline-derived CDR1 and CDR2 are SGHAT and FQDESV (reference sequence). J gave up 7 bases and V 4 bases, and 4 bases lay outside the gene matches. The CDR3 runs 13 residues. CDR3 region: CASSWTGGGEQYF. The DNA for the CDR3 is TGTGCCAGCAGCTGGACAGGGGGAGGGGAGCAGTACTTC.

V and J are TRBV12-2 and TRBJ2-1; the table's D call, TRBD1, has no DNA check behind it. TRBV12-2 has pseudogene status. The CDR3 has 15 amino acids. The CDR3 loop reads CASRRQVSSYNEQFF. CDR3 bases: TGTGCAAGTCGCCGACAGGTCAGCTCCTACAATGAGCAGTTCTTC.

V is TRBV4-1 and J is TRBJ2-2, with D perhaps matching TRBD1 (5 bases). CDR1 and CDR2 from the germline V gene are MGHRA and YSYEKL. The CDR3 is 16 amino acids. The V and J ends lost 0 bases and 6 bases respectively, with 14 bases between them. In DNA, the CDR3 is TGCGCCAGCAGCCAAGATCGGTGGGGCTGGGCCGGGGAGCTGTTTTTT. Residues: CASSQDRWGWAGELFF.

The chain links TRBV7-2 to TRBJ1-4; no clear D. Trimming removed 5 bases at V and 5 bases at J, with 15 bases between. Germline CDR1 reads SGHTA; CDR2 reads FQGNSA. There are 15 residues in the CDR3. DNA of the CDR3: TGTGCCAGCAGCCCGCGACCAGGTGGCAATGAAAAACTGTTTTTT. It codes for CASSPRPGGNEKLFF. Full variable domain (rest looked up from reference TRBV7-2 and TRBJ1-4): GAGVSQSPSNKVTEKGKDVELRCDPISGHTALYWYRQSLGQGLEFLIYFQGNSAPDKSGLPSDRFSAERTGGSVSTLTIQRTQQEDSAVYLCASSPRPGGNEKLFFGSGTQLSVL.

This chain uses TRBV11-2 with TRBJ2-7; 7 bases are shared with TRBD2. Germline assignment: CDR1 SGHAT and CDR2 FQNNGV. The CDR3 extends over 14 amino acids. V gave up 1 base and J gave up 7 bases; unmatched junction bases: 7. The CDR3 bases are TGTGCCAGCAGCTTAGCGGGGGGATTCGGGGAGCAGTACTTC. It specifies CASSLAGGFGEQYF.

The chain couples TRBV4-3 to TRBJ2-1; TRBD2 matches at 12 bases. This CDR3 has 15 amino acids. V lost 1 base, J lost 5 bases, and 0 bases stayed unmatched. From germline, CDR1 is LGHNA and CDR2 YSLEER. CDR3 sequence (DNA): TGCGCCAGCAGCCAAGGACTAGCGGGGGACAATGAGCAGTTCTTC. It specifies CASSQGLAGDNEQFF.

This chain connects TRBV7-8 to TRBJ2-7; D unclear. CDR1 and CDR2 (germline): SGHVS, FQNEAQ. The CDR3 length is 13 residues. Deletions cut 4 bases from V and 3 bases from J, with 10 bases between. The CDR3 DNA sequence: TGTGCCAGCAGCTACCCCTCCGGCTACGAGCAGTACTTC. Amino acids: CASSYPSGYEQYF.

This sequence joins TRBV11-2 and TRBJ1-2, with D perhaps TRBD1 (5 bases). The V end lost 2 bases, the J end lost 5 bases, and 12 bases lay between the germline ends. Germline V gives CDR1 SGHAT, CDR2 FQNNGV. The CDR3 runs 14 residues. CDR3 sequence (DNA): TGTGCCAGCAGCTTACGGGGGGACTTTTATGGCTACACCTTC. It translates to CASSLRGDFYGYTF.